This T cell receptor (beta chain) was captured by sequencing in a study of T-cell memory formation after mild COVID-19. Study in general: TCR clusters were mostly confined to one donor each.

V lost 3 bases, J lost 5 bases, and 7 bases lay in between. This CDR3 has 12 amino acids. The germline V gene encodes CDR1 MDHEN and CDR2 SYDVKM. TCRdb passed the 5' RACE reads through MiXCR, listing each CDR3 protein once. This table holds roughly 340,000 distinct CDR3 sequences, 20% to 25% found once. Note on this clonotype: Its antigen remains unidentified.

General study points: Contracting CD8+ clones were enriched in EMRA, CD4+ mainly in CM and EM.

The chain uses TRBV28 and TRBJ1-2; D is uncertain. The receptor comes from a man younger than 30 who had mild COVID-19 (a few samples of this study predate the infection). Cell type and time point are not known. Input material: PBMCs or a T cell subset sorted from them (not recorded which). In DNA form, the CDR3 reads TGTGCCAGCAGTTTGAGTGAGTATGGCTACACCTTC. This codes for CASSLSEYGYTF.